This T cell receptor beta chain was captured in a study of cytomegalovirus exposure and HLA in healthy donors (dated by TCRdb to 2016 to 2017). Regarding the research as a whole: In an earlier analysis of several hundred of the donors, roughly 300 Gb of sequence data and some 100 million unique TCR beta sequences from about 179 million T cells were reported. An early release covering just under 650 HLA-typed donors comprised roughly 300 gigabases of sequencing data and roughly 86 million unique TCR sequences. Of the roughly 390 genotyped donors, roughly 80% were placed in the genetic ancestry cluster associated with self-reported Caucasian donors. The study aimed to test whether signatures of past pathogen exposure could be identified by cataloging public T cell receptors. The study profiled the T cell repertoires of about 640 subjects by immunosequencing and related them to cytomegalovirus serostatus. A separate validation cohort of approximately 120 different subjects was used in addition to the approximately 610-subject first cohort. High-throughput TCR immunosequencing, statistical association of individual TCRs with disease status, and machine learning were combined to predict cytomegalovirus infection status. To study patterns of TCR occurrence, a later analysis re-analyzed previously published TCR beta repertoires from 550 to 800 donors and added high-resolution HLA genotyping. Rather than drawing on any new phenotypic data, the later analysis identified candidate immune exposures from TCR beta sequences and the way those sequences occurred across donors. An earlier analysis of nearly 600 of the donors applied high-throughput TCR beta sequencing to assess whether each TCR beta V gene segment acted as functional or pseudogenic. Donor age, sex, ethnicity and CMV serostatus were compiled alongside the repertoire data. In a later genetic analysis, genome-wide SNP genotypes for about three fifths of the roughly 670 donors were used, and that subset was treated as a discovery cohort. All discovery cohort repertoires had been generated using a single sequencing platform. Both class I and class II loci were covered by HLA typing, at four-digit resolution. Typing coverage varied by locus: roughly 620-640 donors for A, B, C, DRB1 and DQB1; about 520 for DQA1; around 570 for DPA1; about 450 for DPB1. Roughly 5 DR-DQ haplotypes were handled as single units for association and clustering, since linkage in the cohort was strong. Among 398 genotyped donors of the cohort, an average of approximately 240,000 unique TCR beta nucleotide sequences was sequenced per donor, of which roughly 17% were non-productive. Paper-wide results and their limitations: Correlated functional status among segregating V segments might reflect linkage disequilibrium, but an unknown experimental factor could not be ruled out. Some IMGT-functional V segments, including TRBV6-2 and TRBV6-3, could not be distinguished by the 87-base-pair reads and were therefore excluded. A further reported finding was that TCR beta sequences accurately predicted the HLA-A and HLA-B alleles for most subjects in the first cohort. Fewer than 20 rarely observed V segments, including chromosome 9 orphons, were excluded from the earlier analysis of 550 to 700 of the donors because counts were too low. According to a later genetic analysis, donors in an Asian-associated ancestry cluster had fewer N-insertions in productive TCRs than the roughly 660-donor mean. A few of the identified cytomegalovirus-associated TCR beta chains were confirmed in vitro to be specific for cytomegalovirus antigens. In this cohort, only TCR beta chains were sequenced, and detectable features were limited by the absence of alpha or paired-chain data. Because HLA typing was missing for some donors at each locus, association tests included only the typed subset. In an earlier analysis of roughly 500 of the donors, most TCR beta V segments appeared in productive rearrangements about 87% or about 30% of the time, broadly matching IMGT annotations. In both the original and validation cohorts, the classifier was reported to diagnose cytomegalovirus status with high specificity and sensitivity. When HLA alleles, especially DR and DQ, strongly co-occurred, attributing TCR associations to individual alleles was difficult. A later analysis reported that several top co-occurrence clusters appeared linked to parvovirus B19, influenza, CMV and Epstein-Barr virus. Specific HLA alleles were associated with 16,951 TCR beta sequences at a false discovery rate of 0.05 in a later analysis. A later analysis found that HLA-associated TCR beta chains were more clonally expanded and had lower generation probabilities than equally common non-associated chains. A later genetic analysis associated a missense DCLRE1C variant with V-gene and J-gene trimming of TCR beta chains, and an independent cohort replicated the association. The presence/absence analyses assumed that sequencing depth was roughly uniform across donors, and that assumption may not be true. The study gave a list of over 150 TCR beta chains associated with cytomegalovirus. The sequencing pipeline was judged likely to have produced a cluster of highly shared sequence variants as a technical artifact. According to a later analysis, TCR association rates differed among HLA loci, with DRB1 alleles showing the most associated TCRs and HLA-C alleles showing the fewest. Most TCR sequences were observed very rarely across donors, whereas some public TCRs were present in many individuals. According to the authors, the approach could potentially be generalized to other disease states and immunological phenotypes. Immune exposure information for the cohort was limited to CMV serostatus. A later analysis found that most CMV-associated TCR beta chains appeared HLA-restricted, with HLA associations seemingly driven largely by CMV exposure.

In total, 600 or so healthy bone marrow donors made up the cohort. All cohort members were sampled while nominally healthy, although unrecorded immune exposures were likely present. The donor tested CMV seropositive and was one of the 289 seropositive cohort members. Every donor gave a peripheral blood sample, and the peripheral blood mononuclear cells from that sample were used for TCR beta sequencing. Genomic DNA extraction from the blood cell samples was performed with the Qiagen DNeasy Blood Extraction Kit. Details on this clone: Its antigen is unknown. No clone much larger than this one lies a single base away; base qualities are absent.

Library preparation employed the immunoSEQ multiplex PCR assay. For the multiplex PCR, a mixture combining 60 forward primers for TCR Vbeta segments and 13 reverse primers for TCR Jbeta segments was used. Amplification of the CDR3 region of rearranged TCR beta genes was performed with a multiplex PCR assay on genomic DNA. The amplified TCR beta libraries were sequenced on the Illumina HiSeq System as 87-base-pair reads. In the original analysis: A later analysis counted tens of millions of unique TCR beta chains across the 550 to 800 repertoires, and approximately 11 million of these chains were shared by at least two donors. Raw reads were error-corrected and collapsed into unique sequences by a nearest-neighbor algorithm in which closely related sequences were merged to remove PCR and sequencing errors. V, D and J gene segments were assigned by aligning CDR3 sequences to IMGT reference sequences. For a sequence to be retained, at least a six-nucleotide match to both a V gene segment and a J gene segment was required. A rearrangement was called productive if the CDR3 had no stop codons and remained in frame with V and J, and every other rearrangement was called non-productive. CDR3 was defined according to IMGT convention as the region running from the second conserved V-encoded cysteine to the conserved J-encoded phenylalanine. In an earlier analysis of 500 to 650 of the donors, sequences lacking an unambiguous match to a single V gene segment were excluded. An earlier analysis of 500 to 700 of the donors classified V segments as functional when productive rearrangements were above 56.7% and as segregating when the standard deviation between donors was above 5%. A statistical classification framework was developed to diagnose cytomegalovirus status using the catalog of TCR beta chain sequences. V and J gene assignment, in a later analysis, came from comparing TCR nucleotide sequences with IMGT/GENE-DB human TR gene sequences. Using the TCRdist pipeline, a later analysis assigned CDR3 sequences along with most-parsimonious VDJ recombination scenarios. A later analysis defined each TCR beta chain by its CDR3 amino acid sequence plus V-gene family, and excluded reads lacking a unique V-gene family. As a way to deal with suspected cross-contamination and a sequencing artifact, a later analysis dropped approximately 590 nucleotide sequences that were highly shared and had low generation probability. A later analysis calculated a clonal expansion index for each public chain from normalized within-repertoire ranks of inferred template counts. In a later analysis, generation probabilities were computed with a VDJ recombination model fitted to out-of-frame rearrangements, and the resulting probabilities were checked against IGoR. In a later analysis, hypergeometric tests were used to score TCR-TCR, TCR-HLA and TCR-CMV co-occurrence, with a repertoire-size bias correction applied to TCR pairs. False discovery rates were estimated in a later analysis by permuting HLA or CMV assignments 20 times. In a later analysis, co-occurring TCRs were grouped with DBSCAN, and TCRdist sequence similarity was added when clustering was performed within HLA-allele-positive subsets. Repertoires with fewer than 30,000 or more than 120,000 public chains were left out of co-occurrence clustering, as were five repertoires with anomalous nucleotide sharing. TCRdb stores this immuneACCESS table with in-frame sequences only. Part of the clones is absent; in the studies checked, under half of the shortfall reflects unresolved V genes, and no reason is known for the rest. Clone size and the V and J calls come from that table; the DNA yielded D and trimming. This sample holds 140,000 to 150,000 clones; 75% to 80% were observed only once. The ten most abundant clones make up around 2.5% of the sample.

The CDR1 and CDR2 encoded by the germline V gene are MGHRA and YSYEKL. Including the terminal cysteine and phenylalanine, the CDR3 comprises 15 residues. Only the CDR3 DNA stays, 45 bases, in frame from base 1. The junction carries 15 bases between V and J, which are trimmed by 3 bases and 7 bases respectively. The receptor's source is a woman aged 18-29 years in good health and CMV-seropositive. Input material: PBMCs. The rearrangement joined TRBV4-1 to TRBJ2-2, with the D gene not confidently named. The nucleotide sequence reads TGCGCCAGCAGCCACCCCATTCGCACGGGCGGGGAGCTGTTTTTT. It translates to CASSHPIRTGGELFF.